Following are 27 T cell receptor beta chains from one sample sequenced in a study of molecular identifiers for immune sequencing clone quantification. TCRdb analysed the PCR reads with MiXCR anew, one entry per CDR3 protein. The sample has approximately 680,000 distinct CDR3 sequences, approximately 24% seen once. The sequencing input was naive CD8+ T cells from blood, with Jurkat cell RNA spiked in. Subset: FACS-sorted CD8+CD4-CCR7+CD45RA+ naive T cells. Source of these receptors: a human donor in good health. Some libraries in this study had Jurkat cell RNA spiked in.

As regards this clonotype: This could be a read error, since a much larger clone is one nucleotide away. This chain connects TRBV29-1 to TRBJ1-1, with D perhaps TRBD1 (5 bases). Germline CDR1 and CDR2: SQVTM and ANQGSEA. The CDR3 loop spans 13 amino acids. CDR3 protein: CSVITFSTDEASF. CDR3 nucleotides: TGCAGCGTTATTACTTTTTCGACAGATGAAGCTTCCTTT.

There are many counts of this clonotype. V is TRBV7-9 and J is TRBJ1-1; unclear D gene. The CDR3 consists of 15 residues. V shed 5 bases and J shed 2 bases, with 15 bases lying between them. Germline V gene sequence: CDR1 SEHNR, CDR2 FQNEAQ (reference sequence). The CDR3 DNA follows: TGTGCCAGCAGCAATACATGGGGTAATAACACTGAAGCTTTCTTT. Residues: CASSNTWGNNTEAFF.

A word on this clonotype: A much larger clone lies one base from this, so it may be a read error. The CDR3 nucleotides read TGCGCCAGCGGCGGCGGGTTTTACGAGCAGTACTTC. As protein: CASGGGFYEQYF. The chain employs TRBV5-1 and TRBJ2-7, with D possibly TRBD2 on 5 matching bases. Germline CDR1 SGHRS, CDR2 YFSETQ. The CDR3 extends over 12 amino acids. The V end was cut by 7 bases, the J end by 4 bases, with 12 bases between.

Remarks on this clonotype: A much larger clonotype is one base distant, so this may be a read error. This chain uses TRBV9 with TRBJ2-7; tentative D call: TRBD2 (6 bases). V shed 4 bases and J shed 9 bases, with 14 bases lying between them. Germline assignment: CDR1 SGDLS and CDR2 YYNGEE. The CDR3 totals 12 residues. This CDR3 reads CASSYGGSGQYF. The CDR3 DNA reads as TGTGCCAGCAGCTATGGGGGGTCCGGGCAGTACTTC. The full variable domain, its missing parts supplied by reference TRBV9 and TRBJ2-7, is DSGVTQTPKHLITATGQRVTLRCSPRSGDLSVYWYQQSLDQGLQFLIQYYNGEERAKGNILERFSAQQFPDLHSELNLSSLELGDSALYFCASSYGGSGQYFGPGTRLTVT.

This clonotype was seen a handful of times. The rearrangement links TRBV7-9 to TRBJ1-1; D call uncertain. CDR1 and CDR2 (germline): SEHNR, FQNEAQ (reference sequence). The CDR3 runs to 13 residues. Between the trimmed V and J ends, which lost 5 bases and 5 bases, there was a span of 12 bases. The CDR3, as DNA: TGTGCCAGCAGCCCCCGGTGGGAAACTGAAGCTTTCTTT. Translation gives CASSPRWETEAFF.

The chain couples TRBV24-1 to TRBJ2-5; TRBD2 matches 8 bases. The germline CDR1 and CDR2 sequences are KGHDR and SFDVKD. Germline trimming cut 7 bases from V and 5 bases from J; bases unmatched to any gene: 11. The CDR3 contains 15 residues. The CDR3, as DNA: TGTGCCACCAGCGGGGGGGACCCACCTCGGGAGACCCAGTACTTC. Translated: CATSGGDPPRETQYF.

This clonotype was seen at least ten times. The rearrangement links TRBV14 to TRBJ2-5; D gene uncertain. CDR3 length: 13 amino acids. Germline-derived CDR1 and CDR2 are SGHDN and FVKESK. V was trimmed by 3 bases and J by 1 base, leaving 6 bases between them. CDR3 bases: TGTGCCAGCAGCCATGTGTTCCAAGAGACCCAGTACTTC. Translated, it gives CASSHVFQETQYF.

Remarks on this clonotype: A much larger clonotype is one base distant, so this may be a read error. This CDR3 is missing its conserved last phenylalanine or tryptophan, likely due to a read error. The genes are TRBV7-2 and TRBJ1-5; 9 nucleotides agree with TRBD1. In germline, CDR1 is SGHTA, CDR2 FQGNSA. The V and J ends lost 4 bases and 6 bases, in that order; junction bases with no gene match: 4. CDR3 length equals 14 residues. DNA of the CDR3: TGTGCCAGCAGCTCTACAGGGGGCCGTCAGCCCCAGCATCTT. This translates into CASSSTGGRQPQHL.

This sequence joins TRBV27 and TRBJ2-1; D perhaps matches TRBD1 (6 bases). The CDR3 sequence is 16 residues long. Trimming took 5 bases from V and 4 from J, leaving 18 bases between them. In germline, CDR1 is MNHEY, CDR2 SMNVEV (reference sequence). The CDR3 is CASSSRDTRTYNEQFF. The CDR3 coding sequence is TGTGCCAGCAGTAGCCGGGACACCCGAACGTACAATGAGCAGTTCTTC.

V usage is TRBV12-3 or TRBV12-4 and J usage is TRBJ1-5; tentative D call: TRBD1 (5 bases). V lost 0 bases to trimming and J lost 1 base, with 10 bases between them. This CDR3 contains 16 residues. The CDR3 DNA follows: TGTGCCAGCAGTTTAGCGCCCCCAGGGAGCAATCAGCCCCAGCATTTT. This encodes CASSLAPPGSNQPQHF.

Regarding this clonotype: This may come from a read error, since a much larger clone is one base off. V is TRBV6-5 and J is TRBJ2-1; D might be TRBD2 (5 bases). V was cut by 5 bases and J by 7 bases, with 21 bases left in between. The germline CDR1 and CDR2 sequences are MNHEY and SVGAGI. CDR3 length: 16 residues. CDR3 amino acids: CASSTDRTLMGNEQFF. In DNA form, the CDR3 reads TGTGCCAGCAGTACGGATAGGACTCTAATGGGGAATGAGCAGTTCTTC.

Note on this clonotype: This may come from a read error, since a much larger clone is one base off. The chain recombines TRBV6-2 or TRBV6-3 with TRBJ2-3, with D possibly TRBD1 on 6 matching bases. Germline loops: CDR1 MNHEY, CDR2 SVGEGT. The CDR3 totals 12 residues. DNA for the CDR3: TGTGCCAGCGAGGGGGTCGCAGATACGCGGTATTTT. Its protein is CASEGVADTRYF.

The V and J genes are TRBV12-3 or TRBV12-4 and TRBJ1-2; D is uncertain. The CDR3 length is 14 residues. Trimming left V 4 bases short and J 7 bases short, with 16 bases between. The CDR3 loop is CASSSDGYTFGYTF. Here the CDR3 DNA reads TGTGCCAGCAGTTCGGACGGATATACTTTTGGCTACACCTTC.

Worth noting for this clonotype: This may be a read error, as it is one base from a much larger clone. V is TRBV4-1 and J is TRBJ2-5; weak D call: TRBD2 (6 bases). Germline-derived CDR1 and CDR2 are MGHRA and YSYEKL. There are 15 residues in the CDR3. The germline V and J ends were trimmed by 4 bases and 0 bases, with 12 bases remaining between them. CDR3: CASSLLASDQETQYF. The DNA of the CDR3 is TGCGCCAGCAGCCTTCTAGCGAGCGACCAAGAGACCCAGTACTTC.

About this clonotype: A much larger clone lies a single base off, so this may be a read error. The chain recombines TRBV4-3 with TRBJ2-7, with 9 bases fitting TRBD2. In germline, CDR1 is LGHNA, CDR2 YSLEER. The CDR3 length is 19 residues. The DNA of the CDR3 is TGCGCCAGCAGCCAAGAACACCCGGGACTAGCCTCCGACTACTACGGGCAGTACTTC. This sequence encodes CASSQEHPGLASDYYGQYF.

This clonotype was observed at least ten times. The rearrangement uses TRBV6-5 and TRBJ2-7; 7 nucleotides match TRBD2. V was clipped by 6 bases and J by 5 bases; unmatched bases: 4. The CDR3 runs to 12 residues. In germline, CDR1 is MNHEY, CDR2 SVGAGI. CDR3 sequence (DNA): TGTGCCAGCAGCGGGGGGTACCACGAGCAGTACTTC. It codes for CASSGGYHEQYF.

The chain combines TRBV7-9 with TRBJ2-3, with 10 bases identical to TRBD2. The V and J ends lost 4 bases and 5 bases, in that order; junction bases with no gene match: 9. The V gene's germline CDR1 is SEHNR and CDR2 FQNEAQ (reference sequence). This CDR3 is 16 amino acids long. This chain's CDR3 is CASSSSSGGRGDTQYF. The CDR3 DNA sequence: TGTGCCAGCAGCTCATCTAGCGGGGGCCGGGGAGATACGCAGTATTTT.

Regarding this clonotype: Since a much larger clone is just one base distant, this may be a read error. This sequence joins TRBV7-9 and TRBJ1-1, with no clear D. The CDR3 has 12 residues. The V end lost 7 bases, the J end lost 1 base, and 7 bases lay between the germline ends. Germline loops: CDR1 SEHNR, CDR2 FQNEAQ (reference sequence). CDR3 residues: CASKESNTEAFF. CDR3 DNA sequence: TGTGCCAGCAAGGAGTCGAACACTGAAGCTTTCTTT.

The gene calls are TRBV13 and TRBJ2-7; 13 nucleotides line up with TRBD2. The CDR3 runs to 18 residues. Germline assignment: CDR1 PRHDT and CDR2 FYEKMQ (reference sequence). V shed 0 bases, J shed 3 bases, and the junction held 8 bases outside the gene matches. The CDR3 protein is CASSLGITSGGAIYEQYF. CDR3 coding DNA: TGTGCCAGCAGCTTAGGTATTACTAGCGGGGGGGCGATCTACGAGCAGTACTTC.

This clonotype has at least ten counts. V usage is TRBV4-1 and J usage is TRBJ1-5; D perhaps matches TRBD1 (6 bases). The V end was cut by 4 bases, the J end by 0 bases, with 10 bases between. The CDR3 is 15 amino acids. Germline V gene sequence: CDR1 MGHRA, CDR2 YSYEKL. Written as DNA, the CDR3 is TGCGCCAGCAGCCCTGGACAGTCTAGCAATCAGCCCCAGCATTTT. Translating it yields CASSPGQSSNQPQHF.

Concerning this clonotype: A much larger clone lies one base from this, so it may be a read error. The V call is TRBV4-1, the J call TRBJ1-4; D ambiguous. From germline, CDR1 is MGHRA and CDR2 YSYEKL. CDR3 size: 13 residues. This CDR3 reads CASRHAGNEKLVF. The CDR3 nucleotides are TGCGCCAGCAGGCACGCGGGGAATGAAAAACTGGTTTTT.

As regards this clonotype: The junction departs from germline at one end; a sequencing error may be responsible. The rearrangement joins TRBV7-9 to TRBJ2-1, with 9 bases identical to TRBD2. Per germline, CDR1 SEHNR and CDR2 FQNEAQ (reference sequence). The length of the CDR3 is 15 residues. Here the CDR3 DNA reads TGTGCCAGCAGCATAGCGGGAGTTTCCCACAATGAGCAGTTCTTC. Translated: CASSIAGVSHNEQFF.

The chain carries TRBV27 and TRBJ2-7; 11 bases align to TRBD1. CDR1 and CDR2 from the germline V gene are MNHEY and SMNVEV (reference sequence). The CDR3 is 15 residues long. The V segment lost 3 bases and the J segment 5 bases; nucleotides outside the gene matches: 6. CDR3 nucleotides: TGTGCCAGCAGTTTGAGGACAGGGGGCCTCCACGAGCAGTACTTC. It translates to CASSLRTGGLHEQYF.

In its sample, this clonotype was seen a few times. The chain links TRBV19 to TRBJ2-3; no clear D gene. The V and J ends lost 3 bases and 0 bases respectively, with 7 bases between them. Germline-derived CDR1 and CDR2 are LNHDA and SQIVND (reference sequence). The CDR3 runs 14 residues. The DNA of the CDR3 is TGTGCCAGTAGTATCGTACAAAGCACAGATACGCAGTATTTT. Amino acid sequence: CASSIVQSTDTQYF.

This clonotype was counted many times. The chain is built from TRBV5-6 and TRBJ1-1; D remains unclear. In germline, CDR1 is SGHDT, CDR2 YYEEEE. The V and J ends lost 3 bases and 2 bases respectively, with 8 bases between them. The CDR3 is 13 residues long. The CDR3 loop reads CASSWTSNTEAFF. Written as DNA, the CDR3 is TGTGCCAGCAGCTGGACGTCAAACACTGAAGCTTTCTTT.

Comment on this clonotype: Germline and junction disagree at one end, which may indicate a read error. V and J are TRBV7-2 and TRBJ2-5, with D perhaps matching TRBD2 (5 bases). The germline CDR1 and CDR2 sequences are SGHTA and FQGNSA. The CDR3 spans 15 residues. The CDR3, as DNA: TGTGCCCGCCGCTTAGGCCCTAGGCTGGGAGAGCCCCAGTACTTC. It is translated as CARRLGPRLGEPQYF.

This clonotype was recorded a few times. The gene calls are TRBV6-1 and TRBJ2-7; 8 bases map to TRBD1. In germline, CDR1 is MNHNS, CDR2 SASEGT. V was pared by 6 bases and J by 1 base, with 5 bases of the junction left unmatched. The CDR3 length is 14 residues. The CDR3 DNA sequence: TGTGCCAGCAGAACCGGGACAGGTTCCTACGAGCAGTACTTC. It yields the protein CASRTGTGSYEQYF.